This T cell receptor (beta chain) was profiled in a study of cytomegalovirus exposure and HLA in healthy donors. The study's findings and limits: Further analysis, carried out later, found HLA-associated TCR beta chains more clonally expanded than equally common other chains.

Trimming at V came to 0 bases and at J to 4 bases, leaving 6 bases not matched to a gene. Per germline, CDR1 SNHLY and CDR2 FYNNEI. The CDR3 loop spans 16 amino acids. As for this clone: Its target is unknown.

PCR involved 60 Vbeta and 13 Jbeta primers. Profiled with immunoSEQ multiplex PCR; TCRdb holds only in-frame clones, not every one. The data show 120,000 or so clones, approximately 80% seen once. This receptor was obtained from a woman between 18 and 29 years old in good health and CMV-seronegative. The source material was PBMCs. The rearrangement joins TRBV2 to TRBJ2-4; 7 positions agree with TRBD2. CDR3 sequence reads: CASSEALGGLKNIQYF. The CDR3, as DNA: TGTGCCAGCAGTGAAGCGCTGGGGGGGTTGAAAAACATTCAGTACTTC.